These T cell receptor beta chains were read from a single sample in a study of identical twins. A single record per CDR3 protein comes from TCRdb applying MiXCR to the 5' RACE reads. The sample lists 1.5 million to 2 million distinct CDR3 sequences, about 32% occurring once. The sequencing sample was made of cord blood. The receptors were gathered from a newborn girl in good health. The CDR3 runs from the conserved cysteine through the conserved F or W. Each record gives: D gene, J gene, V gene, CDR3 length, clone size, CDR3 DNA, CDR3 protein. A D gene is named only where the DNA matches it firmly. A row's size may be missing; if present it is once, few, many or a size class.

>TRBD1|TRBJ1-2|TRBV4-2|17|few
TGTGCCAGCAGCCAAGGACAGGGGATGCTAGCTAACTATGGCTACACCTTC
CASSQGQGMLANYGYTF
>.|TRBJ2-3|TRBV24-1|14|.
TGTGCCACCAGTGATTGCGTCCCCACAGATACGCAGTATTTT
CATSDCVPTDTQYF
>.|TRBJ1-5|TRBV4-1|17|few
TGCGCCAGCAGCCAAGATGGGAGTCGGAGGGGCAATCAGCCCCAGCATTTT
CASSQDGSRRGNQPQHF
>.|TRBJ2-7|TRBV20-1|11|few
TGCAGTGTAGAGCCCCGATCCGAGCAGTACTTC
CSVEPRSEQYF
>TRBD2|TRBJ2-1|TRBV11-2|15|many
TGTGCCAGCAGCTCCTCTAGCGGCTCCTACAATGAGCAGTTCTTC
CASSSSSGSYNEQFF
>.|TRBJ2-7|TRBV12-3/TRBV12-4|12|.
TGTGCCAGCACCCTAAGTAGGTACGAGCAGTACTTC
CASTLSRYEQYF
>TRBD2|TRBJ2-7|TRBV2|14|.
TGTGCCAGCAGGGGACTAGCGGGAAACAATGAGCAGTACTTC
CASRGLAGNNEQYF
>.|TRBJ2-1|TRBV2|13|.
TGTGCCAGCAGGCCACGGACTGCCAATGAGCAGTTCTTC
CASRPRTANEQFF
>.|TRBJ2-3|TRBV7-3|12|.
TGTGCCAGCAGCTCGGGATCGGGTACGCAGTATTTT
CASSSGSGTQYF
>.|TRBJ2-4|TRBV5-1|17|many
TGCGCCAGCAGCTTGACCGGACAGAGGGTAACCAAAAACATTCAGTACTTC
CASSLTGQRVTKNIQYF
>TRBD2|TRBJ2-7|TRBV27|16|few
TGTGCCAGCAGTTCAACAGGACTAGCGGAGGTCTACGAGCAGTACTTC
CASSSTGLAEVYEQYF
>.|TRBJ1-4|TRBV11-2|12|many
TGTGCCAGCAGCCTTACAAGCGAAAAACTGTTTTTT
CASSLTSEKLFF
>TRBD2|TRBJ2-1|TRBV20-1|16|.
TGCAGTGCTAGAGATATCGGACTAGCGGGAGTCAATGAGCAGTTCTTC
CSARDIGLAGVNEQFF
>.|TRBJ2-1|TRBV6-2/TRBV6-3|16|.
TGTGCCAGCAGTTACTCGCCGGGGAGCTCCTACAATAAGCAGTTCTTC
CASSYSPGSSYNKQFF
>TRBD2|TRBJ2-3|TRBV20-1|14|.
TGCAGTGCCCCCCATGGACTAGCGGGAGATACGCAGTATTTT
CSAPHGLAGDTQYF
>.|TRBJ1-5|TRBV20-1|14|.
TGCAGTGCTAGATACCCCGAGGGGAATCAGCCCCAGCATTTT
CSARYPEGNQPQHF
>.|TRBJ2-4|TRBV3-1|14|.
TGTGCCAGCAGCCAAGGAGGATACGAAAACATTCAGTACTTC
CASSQGGYENIQYF
>TRBD1|TRBJ2-4|TRBV11-2|14|.
TGTGCCAGCAGCCTCTTCGGGACAGGGCACATTCAGTACTTC
CASSLFGTGHIQYF
>.|TRBJ1-1|TRBV7-9|15|few
TGTGCCAGCAGCTTAGGCTGGGGGGAGAACACTGAAGCTTTCTTT
CASSLGWGENTEAFF
>TRBD1|TRBJ2-4|TRBV18|13|.
TGTGCCAGCTCACCCAGGGACAGGGACATTCAGTACTTC
CASSPRDRDIQYF
>.|TRBJ1-2|TRBV5-6|13|few
TGTGCCAGCAGCTTGGTCGGAACAAAAGGCTACACCTTC
CASSLVGTKGYTF
>TRBD1|TRBJ2-1|TRBV20-1|13|few
TGCAGTGCTAGAACTGATAGGGACAGTGAGCAGTTCTTC
CSARTDRDSEQFF
>.|TRBJ1-2|TRBV29-1|14|.
TGCAGCGTTTCCAAGGACAGTGCCTTCTATGGCTACACCTTC
CSVSKDSAFYGYTF
>.|TRBJ1-1|TRBV20-1|14|few
TGCAGTGCTAGAGATTCTTGGGGCTCTACCGAAGCTTTCTTT
CSARDSWGSTEAFF
>.|TRBJ1-2|TRBV7-9|13|many
TGTGCCAGCAGCTTAAAGGGAACCTATGGCTACACCTTC
CASSLKGTYGYTF
>.|TRBJ2-1|TRBV11-3|14|.
TGTGCCAGCAGCAGGACTAAGGGCTTTCCGCCGCAGTTCTTC
CASSRTKGFPPQFF
>.|TRBJ2-5|TRBV4-1|15|few
TGCGCCAGCAGCCAAGGGGCCAGCTTCCAAGAGACCCAGTACTTC
CASSQGASFQETQYF
>TRBD1|TRBJ1-1|TRBV6-1|14|.
TGTGCCAGCAGACCCCTGACAGGGGACACTGAAGCTTTCTTT
CASRPLTGDTEAFF
>TRBD1|TRBJ1-1|TRBV10-3|14|.
TGTGCCATCAGTTCCCGGGACAGGGACACTGAAGCTTTCTTT
CAISSRDRDTEAFF
>.|TRBJ2-5|TRBV7-2|13|few
TGTGCCAGCAGCTTTTCCCGACAAGAGACCCAGTACTTC
CASSFSRQETQYF
>.|TRBJ1-5|TRBV28|17|few
TGTGCCAGCAGTTTATTGGGCCTCCCGAGGGGAAATCAGCCCCAGCATTTT
CASSLLGLPRGNQPQHF
>.|TRBJ2-1|TRBV6-1|15|few
TGTGCCAGCAGTGGAGCGTACAGGGTCTACAATGAGCAGTTCTTC
CASSGAYRVYNEQFF
>TRBD1|TRBJ2-7|TRBV20-1|14|few
TGCAGTGCTAGAGGACAGGGCGGTAGGTACGAGCAGTACTTC
CSARGQGGRYEQYF
>.|TRBJ2-3|TRBV14|16|.
TGTGCCAGCAGCCAAGATGGGCAGCGGGGCACAGATACGCAGTATTTT
CASSQDGQRGTDTQYF
>TRBD2|TRBJ2-1|TRBV7-9|14|.
TGTGCCAGCAAGATAGGACTAGCGTACAATGGGCAGTTCTTC
CASKIGLAYNGQFF
>.|TRBJ2-1|TRBV27|14|.
TGTGCCAGCAAGGGGATACCTGGCTACAATGAGCAGTTCTTC
CASKGIPGYNEQFF
>.|TRBJ1-4|TRBV7-2|15|.
TGTGCCAGCAGCTTAGGAGGGGCGGTTAATGAAAAACTGTTTTTT
CASSLGGAVNEKLFF
>TRBD2|TRBJ2-7|TRBV6-6|15|.
TGTGCCAGCAGCCAGCGGGGGGAGAAGTACAATGAGCAGTACTTC
CASSQRGEKYNEQYF
>.|TRBJ1-1|TRBV10-3|14|.
TGTGCCATCAGTGATGACCGTTTGAGGCCTGAAGCTTTCTTT
CAISDDRLRPEAFF
>.|TRBJ2-1|TRBV29-1|13|many
TGCAGCGTCGTGGGGAGTATTTACAATGAGCAGTTCTTC
CSVVGSIYNEQFF
>.|TRBJ2-3|TRBV7-2|14|many
TGTGCCAGCAGCCCGTCCACTAGCACAGATACGCAGTATTTT
CASSPSTSTDTQYF
>TRBD2|TRBJ2-1|TRBV20-1|16|few
TGCAGTGCTACCCCGGGACTAGCGGGAGACGGAAGTGAGCAGTTCTTC
CSATPGLAGDGSEQFF